Presented here are 22 T cell receptor beta chains from one specimen sequenced in a study of T cell responses to AZD1222 COVID-19 vaccine. Here immunoSEQ multiplex PCR was the method, and the copy in TCRdb shows in-frame clones only, minus some. The sample carries about 97,000 clones, roughly 88% recorded once. This specimen consisted of peripheral blood, obtained on day 0 of AZD1222 vaccination. These receptors were taken from an adult in good health.

Points on this clone: A junction boundary mismatches the germline segment, possibly from a read error. The chain joins TRBV25-1 to TRBJ2-7, with a possible D match to TRBD2 (7 bases). Germline V gives CDR1 MGHDK, CDR2 SYGVNS. CDR3 length: 15 amino acids. The CDR3 reads CASSEGGDGAYEQYF. DNA of the CDR3: TGTGCTAGCAGTGAAGGGGGGGACGGGGCCTACGAGCAGTACTTC.

The rearrangement uses TRBV6-2 or TRBV6-3 and TRBJ1-1, with 8 nucleotides matching TRBD1. Losses at the gene ends were 5 bases for V and 2 bases for J; bases not matched to a gene: 4. Germline CDR1 MNHEY, CDR2 SVGEGT. This CDR3 contains 14 residues. The CDR3 sequence: CASSRPGGNTEAFF. The CDR3 bases are TGTGCCAGCAGTAGGCCAGGGGGCAACACTGAAGCTTTCTTT.

V is TRBV5-4 and J is TRBJ1-4; a possible D gene is TRBD1 (6 bases). The CDR3 runs to 14 residues. The ends were cut back, 4 bases at V and 3 bases at J, with 10 bases in the middle. Germline assignment: CDR1 SGHNT and CDR2 YYREEE (reference sequence). The CDR3: CASSPDRANEKLFF. CDR3 bases: TGTGCCAGCAGCCCGGACAGAGCTAATGAAAAACTGTTTTTT.

This clone was detected once. The rearrangement uses TRBV27 and TRBJ1-2; no reliable D call. With 5 bases removed from V and 5 bases from J, the gap between germline ends came to 18 bases. CDR3 length: 15 residues. Per the germline V gene, CDR1 is MNHEY and CDR2 is SMNVEV (reference sequence). As DNA, the CDR3 is TGTGCCAGCAGTCTCCATGGGTCCCCGGAGTATGGCTACACCTTC. Its protein is CASSLHGSPEYGYTF.

The chain has TRBV7-9 and TRBJ2-7; D is unresolved. The length of the CDR3 is 17 residues. CDR1 SEHNR and CDR2 FQNEAQ come from the germline V gene (reference sequence). V dropped 3 bases and J dropped 1 base, with 19 bases sitting between them. The CDR3 DNA follows: TGTGCCAGCAGCTTTGGGGTGGGAAAGATTTTATCCTACGAGCAGTACTTC. Residues: CASSFGVGKILSYEQYF.

This sequence joins TRBV7-8 and TRBJ2-1, with D perhaps TRBD1 (6 bases). Germline CDR1 and CDR2: SGHVS and FQNEAQ. The CDR3 length is 16 residues. V shed 5 bases and J shed 4 bases, with 18 bases lying between them. CDR3 region: CASSTRADSPYNEQFF. CDR3 in DNA: TGTGCCAGCAGCACAAGGGCGGACAGTCCTTACAATGAGCAGTTCTTC.

The V gene is TRBV7-9, the J gene TRBJ1-2; the D gene is possibly TRBD1 (6 bases). The V end was cut by 5 bases, the J end by 4 bases, with 17 bases between. The germline V gene has CDR1 SEHNR and CDR2 FQNEAQ (reference sequence). The CDR3 is 15 amino acids. The CDR3 protein is CASSPQTGSSYGYTF. The CDR3 bases are TGTGCCAGCAGCCCTCAGACAGGTTCCTCCTATGGCTACACCTTC.

The chain combines TRBV29-1 with TRBJ2-1, with no clear D. This CDR3 has 10 amino acids. Germline CDR1 and CDR2: SQVTM and ANQGSEA. Trimming pared 6 bases from V and 15 bases from J, leaving 15 bases between. CDR3 protein: CSVSLRVRFF. CDR3 coding DNA: TGCAGCGTCTCCCTCCGCGTGCGGTTCTTC.

The chain combines TRBV7-2 with TRBJ1-2; D is uncertain. V lost 4 bases and J lost 3, with 9 bases in between. This CDR3 has 13 residues. CDR1 and CDR2 (germline): SGHTA, FQGNSA. In DNA, the CDR3 is TGTGCCAGCAGCTCCCCTTATGACTATGGCTACACCTTC. Residues: CASSSPYDYGYTF.

The chain joins TRBV10-3 to TRBJ1-2, with TRBD1 matching over 8 bases. The V gene end was trimmed by 3 bases and the J gene end by 6 bases; junction bases not matched to a gene: 6. Germline CDR1 is ENHRY and CDR2 is SYGVKD. The CDR3 length is 14 residues. This chain's CDR3 is CAISDRGRENGYTF. For the CDR3, the DNA is TGTGCCATCAGTGACAGGGGGCGGGAAAATGGCTACACCTTC.

The CDR3 region is CASESSSSYEQYF. In DNA form, the CDR3 reads TGTGCCAGCGAGAGTAGCTCCTCCTACGAGCAGTACTTC. This chain connects TRBV3-1 (or the pseudogene TRBV3-2) to TRBJ2-7; D call uncertain. Trimming removed 8 bases at V and 0 bases at J, with 11 bases between. The V gene's germline CDR1 is LGHDT and CDR2 YNNKEL (reference sequence). There are 13 residues in the CDR3.

The chain employs TRBV27 and TRBJ1-1; 7 bases are shared with TRBD1. J was trimmed by 6 bases and V by 5 bases; bases with no gene match: 6. CDR1 MNHEY and CDR2 SMNVEV come from the germline V gene (reference sequence). This CDR3 has 13 amino acids. In nucleotides, the CDR3 is TGTGCCAGCAGTACTACAGGGGACCCTGAAGCTTTCTTT. It translates to CASSTTGDPEAFF.

The chain couples TRBV30 to TRBJ2-2; 10 bases are shared with TRBD2. The trim removed 2 bases at V and 3 bases at J, leaving 3 bases unmatched. The CDR3 runs 15 residues. Germline CDR1 GTSNPN, CDR2 SVGIG (reference sequence). Here the CDR3 DNA reads TGTGCCTGGAGTCGGACTAGCGGATACACCGGGGAGCTGTTTTTT. Translated, it gives CAWSRTSGYTGELFF.

The chain uses TRBV9 and TRBJ2-6; unclear D gene. Germline V CDR1 and CDR2: SGDLS, YYNGEE. The germline V and J ends were trimmed by 0 bases and 0 bases, with 4 bases remaining between them. CDR3 size: 15 residues. In DNA, the CDR3 is TGTGCCAGCAGCGTAGCGGGCTCTGGGGCCAACGTCCTGACTTTC. Amino acid sequence: CASSVAGSGANVLTF.

The chain carries TRBV11-2 and TRBJ1-2, with 9 bases identical to TRBD1. V shed 5 bases, J shed 0 bases, and the junction held 7 bases outside the gene matches. Germline V gene sequence: CDR1 SGHAT, CDR2 FQNNGV. The CDR3 totals 16 residues. The CDR3 sequence is CASSQGQGNSNYGYTF. CDR3 nucleotide sequence: TGTGCCAGCAGCCAAGGACAGGGGAATTCTAACTATGGCTACACCTTC.

The CDR3 DNA is TGTGCCAGTAGTATAGGAGGGTTCTACACCTTC. Translated, it gives CASSIGGFYTF. The chain combines TRBV19 with TRBJ1-2; no firm D call. The V gene lost 1 base and the J gene lost 10 bases, with 7 bases spanning the gap. CDR1 and CDR2 from the germline V gene are LNHDA and SQIVND (reference sequence). CDR3 size: 11 residues.

This clone has only a few counts. This chain links TRBV7-9 with TRBJ1-1; tentative D call: TRBD1 (6 bases). The germline V and J ends were trimmed by 5 bases and 0 bases, with 13 bases remaining between them. Germline CDR1 SEHNR, CDR2 FQNEAQ (reference sequence). The CDR3 extends over 15 amino acids. The CDR3 loop reads CASSIDGTLNTEAFF. As DNA, the CDR3 is TGTGCCAGCAGCATAGACGGGACATTGAACACTGAAGCTTTCTTT.

This clone came up a few times. CDR3: CASSQTPTGSLSYEQYF. CDR3 nucleotide sequence: TGTGCCAGCAGTCAAACCCCGACAGGATCCCTCTCCTACGAGCAGTACTTC. V usage is TRBV6-6 and J usage is TRBJ2-7, with D possibly matching TRBD1 (6 bases). This CDR3 is 17 amino acids long. In germline, CDR1 is MNHNY, CDR2 SVGAGI (reference sequence). V lost 5 bases to trimming and J lost 0 bases, with 20 bases between them.

The gene calls are TRBV7-2 and TRBJ2-6; D gene uncertain. CDR3 length equals 14 residues. Deletions cut 8 bases from V and 0 bases from J, with 8 bases between. From germline, CDR1 is SGHTA and CDR2 FQGNSA. The CDR3 DNA follows: TGTGCCAGCTCCGGGTACTCTGGGGCCAACGTCCTGACTTTC. Translated: CASSGYSGANVLTF.

The chain couples TRBV12-3 or TRBV12-4 to TRBJ1-2; D remains ambiguous. The CDR3 is 11 residues long. Trimming pared 4 bases from V and 8 bases from J, leaving 8 bases between. Written as DNA, the CDR3 is TGTGCCAGCAGTTCCAGGAAAGGCTACACCTTC. Translating it yields CASSSRKGYTF.

This clone was counted a single time. This rearrangement joins TRBV7-9 to TRBJ1-3; D unresolved. The germline V gene encodes CDR1 SEHNR and CDR2 FQNEAQ (reference sequence). The CDR3 is made up of 12 amino acids. Trimming shortened V by 2 bases and J by 3 bases, and 2 bases separated the two germline ends. The CDR3 spells CASSLIGNTIYF. The CDR3 coding sequence is TGTGCCAGCAGCTTAATTGGAAACACCATATATTTT.

The chain carries TRBV19 and TRBJ1-2; possibly TRBD1 for D (5 bases). The CDR3 spans 11 residues. Germline loops: CDR1 LNHDA, CDR2 SQIVND (reference sequence). The ends were cut back, 5 bases at V and 7 bases at J, with 8 bases in the middle. CDR3 in DNA: TGTGCCAGTAGTCTGGGGGTTGGCTACACCTTC. Amino acid sequence: CASSLGVGYTF.